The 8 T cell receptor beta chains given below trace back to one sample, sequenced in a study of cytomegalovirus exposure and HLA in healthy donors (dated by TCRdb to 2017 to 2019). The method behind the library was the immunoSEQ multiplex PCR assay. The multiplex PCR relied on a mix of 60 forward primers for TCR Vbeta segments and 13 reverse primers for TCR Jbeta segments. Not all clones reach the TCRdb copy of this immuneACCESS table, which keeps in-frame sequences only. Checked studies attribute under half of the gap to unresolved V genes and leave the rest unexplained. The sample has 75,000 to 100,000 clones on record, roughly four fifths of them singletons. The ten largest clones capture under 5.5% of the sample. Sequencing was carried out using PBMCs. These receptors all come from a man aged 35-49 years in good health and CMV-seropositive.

The CDR3 coding sequence is TGTGCCAGCATTGGACTAGCGGGGAGTGGTGAGCAGTTCTTC. Translating it yields CASIGLAGSGEQFF. The chain combines TRBV6-1 with TRBJ2-1; 12 bases map to TRBD2. The J segment lost 9 bases and the V segment lost 7 bases, leaving 7 bases of the junction unmatched. Germline CDR1 MNHNS, CDR2 SASEGT. The CDR3 runs to 14 residues.

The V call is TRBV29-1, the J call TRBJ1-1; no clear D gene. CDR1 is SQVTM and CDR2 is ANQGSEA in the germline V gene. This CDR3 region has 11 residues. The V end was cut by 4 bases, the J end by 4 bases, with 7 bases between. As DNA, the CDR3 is TGCAGCGTTGGACAAGGCACTGAAGCTTTCTTT. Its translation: CSVGQGTEAFF.

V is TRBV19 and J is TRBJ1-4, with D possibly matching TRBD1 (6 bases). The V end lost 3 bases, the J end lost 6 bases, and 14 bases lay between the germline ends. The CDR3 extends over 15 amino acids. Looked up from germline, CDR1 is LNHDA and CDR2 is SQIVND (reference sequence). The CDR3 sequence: CASSMAGGLDEKLFF. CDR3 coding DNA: TGTGCCAGTAGTATGGCCGGGGGGCTTGATGAAAAACTGTTTTTT.

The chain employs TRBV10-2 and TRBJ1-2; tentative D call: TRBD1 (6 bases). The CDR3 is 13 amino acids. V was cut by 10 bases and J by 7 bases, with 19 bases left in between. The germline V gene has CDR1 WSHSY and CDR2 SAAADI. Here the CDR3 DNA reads TGCGCCACCTCTCAGGGGAACCTCTTTGGCTACACCTTC. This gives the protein CATSQGNLFGYTF.

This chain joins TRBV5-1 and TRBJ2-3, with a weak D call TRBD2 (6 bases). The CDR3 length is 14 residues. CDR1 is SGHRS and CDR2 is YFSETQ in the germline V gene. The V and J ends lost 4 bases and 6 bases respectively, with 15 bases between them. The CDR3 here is CASSVGGGADTQYF. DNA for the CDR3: TGCGCCAGCAGCGTGGGGGGAGGAGCGGATACGCAGTATTTT.

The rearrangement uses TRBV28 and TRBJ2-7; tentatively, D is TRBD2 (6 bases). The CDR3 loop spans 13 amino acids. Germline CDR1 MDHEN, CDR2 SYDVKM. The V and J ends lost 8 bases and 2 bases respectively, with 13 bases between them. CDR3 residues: CASARGWTYEQYF. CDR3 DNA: TGTGCCAGCGCTCGGGGGTGGACCTACGAGCAGTACTTC.

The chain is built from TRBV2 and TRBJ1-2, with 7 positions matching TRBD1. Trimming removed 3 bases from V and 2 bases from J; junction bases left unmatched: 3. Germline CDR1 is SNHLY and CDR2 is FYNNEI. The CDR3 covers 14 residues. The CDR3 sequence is CASSEGRGNYGYTF. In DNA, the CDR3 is TGTGCCAGCAGTGAGGGCAGGGGGAACTATGGCTACACCTTC.

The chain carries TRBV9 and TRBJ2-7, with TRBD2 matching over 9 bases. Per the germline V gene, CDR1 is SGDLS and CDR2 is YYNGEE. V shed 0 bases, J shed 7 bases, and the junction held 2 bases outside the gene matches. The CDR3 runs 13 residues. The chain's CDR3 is CASSVDLAGEQYF. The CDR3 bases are TGTGCCAGCAGCGTAGACCTAGCGGGAGAGCAGTACTTC.